The 8 T cell receptor beta chains presented below share a single source sample, sequenced in a study of T cell responses to AZD1222 COVID-19 vaccine. Assay: immunoSEQ multiplex PCR; the TCRdb copy retains only in-frame clones and omits some. There are about 120,000 clones in the sample; more than 75% occur only once, and around 22% lies in the top ten. The material was peripheral blood, obtained on day 0 of AZD1222 vaccination. These receptors were obtained from an adult in good health.

The rearrangement links TRBV9 to TRBJ1-5; TRBD1 agrees at 7 bases. The germline CDR1 and CDR2 sequences are SGDLS and YYNGEE. The J segment lost 6 bases and the V segment lost 3 bases, leaving 9 bases of the junction unmatched. This CDR3 is 15 amino acids long. This CDR3 is CASSADREVSQPQHF. CDR3 DNA: TGTGCCAGCAGCGCCGACAGGGAAGTGAGTCAGCCCCAGCATTTT.

This clone was observed a few times. The chain recombines TRBV28 with TRBJ1-5; D gene ambiguous. The CDR3 is made up of 16 amino acids. CDR1 MDHEN and CDR2 SYDVKM come from the germline V gene. Trimming cost V 3 bases and J 4 bases, with 16 bases left between them. CDR3 residues: CASSFPLEWGNQPQHF. In DNA form, the CDR3 reads TGTGCCAGCAGTTTCCCCCTGGAGTGGGGAAATCAGCCCCAGCATTTT.

The V call is TRBV5-6, the J call TRBJ1-1; a possible D gene is TRBD1 (5 bases). CDR1 is SGHDT and CDR2 is YYEEEE in the germline V gene. This CDR3 is built from 13 residues. V was shortened by 3 bases and J by 2 bases, with 8 bases between the two germline ends. In nucleotides, the CDR3 is TGTGCCAGCAGCTGGAGGGGAAACACTGAAGCTTTCTTT. Protein product: CASSWRGNTEAFF.

The chain has TRBV19 and TRBJ2-7, with unresolved D. The CDR3 has 14 residues. Trimming shortened V by 5 bases and J by 0 bases, and 11 bases separated the two germline ends. From germline, CDR1 is LNHDA and CDR2 SQIVND (reference sequence). CDR3 amino acids: CASSQTFSSYEQYF. The CDR3 nucleotides are TGTGCCAGTAGTCAGACTTTCAGCTCCTACGAGCAGTACTTC.

This clone was seen once. This chain uses TRBV28 with TRBJ1-5, with no clear D. The CDR3 has 14 amino acids. V was cut by 2 bases and J by 6 bases, with 11 bases left in between. CDR1 is MDHEN, CDR2 SYDVKM, per germline. The DNA of the CDR3 is TGTGCCAGCAGTTTAGGGTTTGCTTCTCAGCCCCAGCATTTT. Its translation is CASSLGFASQPQHF.

The chain employs TRBV5-8 and TRBJ1-1; D possibly corresponds to TRBD1 (5 bases). Germline V gives CDR1 SGHTS, CDR2 YDEGEE. The ends were cut back, 4 bases at V and 4 bases at J, with 17 bases in the middle. CDR3 size: 15 residues. CDR3 region: CASSPAKTGGTEAFF. In DNA form, the CDR3 reads TGTGCCAGCAGCCCCGCGAAGACCGGGGGCACTGAAGCTTTCTTT.

The chain couples TRBV4-1 to TRBJ1-4; 9 nucleotides agree with TRBD1. The V gene's germline CDR1 is MGHRA and CDR2 YSYEKL. Trimming cost V 8 bases and J 7 bases; bases outside gene matches: 14. The CDR3 is made up of 16 amino acids. The CDR3 DNA reads TGCGCCAGCTATGGGACAGGGAAGTCGTCGGGTGAAAAACTGTTTTTT. Encoded protein: CASYGTGKSSGEKLFF.

This chain links TRBV11-3 with TRBJ2-3, with 10 bases fitting TRBD2. The CDR3 runs 16 residues. Germline V gene sequence: CDR1 SGHNT, CDR2 YENEEA. Losses at the gene ends were 5 bases for V and 1 base for J; bases not matched to a gene: 6. CDR3 protein: CASSPGLADRTDTQYF. DNA for the CDR3: TGTGCCAGCAGCCCTGGACTAGCGGATCGCACAGATACGCAGTATTTT.